Listed below are T cell receptor beta chains from one sample, sequenced in a study of blood T cell repertoires in COVID-19. Produced via immunoSEQ multiplex PCR; TCRdb's table is partial and in-frame only. The repertoire holds some 130,000 clones, with around 78% as singletons. The sequenced sample was peripheral blood. These receptors were obtained from a human donor in a cohort sampled during active COVID-19. The CDR3 runs from the conserved cysteine through the conserved F or W. D genes are given only for firm matches. Clone sizes are given selectively: once, few, many, or a class where the clone is expanded.

J gene: TRBJ1-1
V gene: TRBV7-6
D gene: TRBD1
clone size: .
CDR3 protein: CASSLGGTGGPRNTEAFF
CDR3 DNA: TGTGCCAGCAGCTTAGGCGGGACAGGGGGACCCAGGAACACTGAAGCTTTCTTT

J gene: TRBJ2-7
V gene: TRBV5-6
D gene: .
clone size: .
CDR3 protein: CASSKPQGTYEQYF
CDR3 DNA: TGTGCCAGCAGCAAACCACAGGGTACCTACGAGCAGTACTTC

J gene: TRBJ1-2
V gene: TRBV9
D gene: .
clone size: .
CDR3 protein: CASSVGQNYGYTF
CDR3 DNA: TGTGCCAGCAGCGTAGGACAAAACTATGGCTACACCTTC

J gene: TRBJ1-2
V gene: TRBV19
D gene: .
clone size: once
CDR3 protein: CASRGGSDSYGYTF
CDR3 DNA: TGTGCCAGTAGGGGGGGAAGCGATAGCTATGGCTACACCTTC

J gene: TRBJ2-2
V gene: TRBV4-1
D gene: .
clone size: .
CDR3 protein: CASSQGSSRSFTGELFF
CDR3 DNA: TGCGCCAGCAGCCAAGGTTCCTCGAGGAGCTTTACCGGGGAGCTGTTTTTT

J gene: TRBJ2-3
V gene: TRBV3-1/TRBV3-2
D gene: .
clone size: .
CDR3 protein: CASSQEWGLGDTQYF
CDR3 DNA: TGTGCCAGCAGCCAAGAGTGGGGGCTTGGAGATACGCAGTATTTT

J gene: TRBJ1-5
V gene: TRBV30
D gene: .
clone size: few
CDR3 protein: CAWRGLGGDQPQHF
CDR3 DNA: TGTGCCTGGAGGGGCCTTGGGGGCGATCAGCCCCAGCATTTT

J gene: TRBJ1-2
V gene: TRBV6-5
D gene: .
clone size: .
CDR3 protein: CASSTADYGYTF
CDR3 DNA: TGTGCCAGCAGTACGGCGGACTATGGCTACACCTTC

J gene: TRBJ1-5
V gene: TRBV13
D gene: .
clone size: .
CDR3 protein: CASSAQGRNQPQHF
CDR3 DNA: TGTGCCAGCAGCGCCCAGGGCCGCAATCAGCCCCAGCATTTT

J gene: TRBJ1-2
V gene: TRBV5-8
D gene: .
clone size: .
CDR3 protein: CASSLGRNYGYTF
CDR3 DNA: TGTGCCAGCAGCTTGGGCAGGAACTATGGCTACACCTTC

J gene: TRBJ1-4
V gene: TRBV3-1/TRBV3-2
D gene: TRBD1
clone size: few
CDR3 protein: CASSQGTGVSWGEKLFF
CDR3 DNA: TGTGCCAGCAGCCAAGGGACAGGGGTATCTTGGGGTGAAAAACTGTTTTTT

J gene: TRBJ1-1
V gene: TRBV10-2
D gene: TRBD1
clone size: .
CDR3 protein: CASRDRQGTEAFF
CDR3 DNA: TGCGCCAGCAGAGACAGACAGGGGACTGAAGCTTTCTTT

J gene: TRBJ2-7
V gene: TRBV11-2
D gene: TRBD2
clone size: .
CDR3 protein: CASSLASGGSYEQYF
CDR3 DNA: TGTGCCAGCAGCTTAGCTAGCGGGGGGTCCTACGAGCAGTACTTC

J gene: TRBJ2-1
V gene: TRBV1
D gene: .
clone size: .
CDR3 protein: CTSSLEKKLAGGNEQFF
CDR3 DNA: TGCACCAGCAGCCTCGAAAAGAAACTAGCGGGGGGAAATGAGCAGTTCTTC

J gene: TRBJ2-5
V gene: TRBV7-9
D gene: TRBD2
clone size: .
CDR3 protein: CASSSGAGGIETQYF
CDR3 DNA: TGTGCCAGCAGCTCTGGGGCGGGGGGCATTGAGACCCAGTACTTC

J gene: TRBJ2-5
V gene: TRBV5-1
D gene: TRBD2
clone size: .
CDR3 protein: CASSLGPTTSGGQETQYF
CDR3 DNA: TGCGCCAGCAGCTTAGGTCCCACGACTAGCGGGGGCCAAGAGACCCAGTACTTC

J gene: TRBJ1-4
V gene: TRBV5-6
D gene: .
clone size: once
CDR3 protein: CASSFIGGSEKLFF
CDR3 DNA: TGTGCCAGCAGCTTCATCGGGGGGAGTGAAAAACTGTTTTTT

J gene: TRBJ1-5
V gene: TRBV6-5
D gene: .
clone size: .
CDR3 protein: CASSLTESGQPQHF
CDR3 DNA: TGTGCCAGCAGTTTAACAGAGTCCGGTCAGCCCCAGCATTTT

J gene: TRBJ2-1
V gene: TRBV7-7
D gene: .
clone size: .
CDR3 protein: CASSSDAINEQFF
CDR3 DNA: TGTGCCAGCAGCTCAGATGCAATCAATGAGCAGTTCTTC

J gene: TRBJ1-6
V gene: TRBV11-2
D gene: .
clone size: once
CDR3 protein: CASSPQRPEQNSPLHF
CDR3 DNA: TGTGCCAGCAGCCCCCAGCGACCGGAACAAAATTCACCCCTCCACTTT

J gene: TRBJ1-1
V gene: TRBV27
D gene: .
clone size: .
CDR3 protein: CASSLQGSGNTEAFF
CDR3 DNA: TGTGCCAGCAGCCTACAGGGTTCGGGGAACACTGAAGCTTTCTTT

J gene: TRBJ2-1
V gene: TRBV5-1
D gene: TRBD1
clone size: .
CDR3 protein: CASSISGGRFDEQFF
CDR3 DNA: TGCGCCAGCAGCATATCAGGGGGCCGTTTTGATGAGCAGTTCTTC

J gene: TRBJ1-1
V gene: TRBV7-2
D gene: .
clone size: .
CDR3 protein: CASRYAGELTEAFF
CDR3 DNA: TGTGCCAGCAGGTACGCAGGGGAGTTGACTGAAGCTTTCTTT